One sample yielded the 28 T cell receptor beta chains listed below, sequenced in a study of blood T cells in healthy people across ages. A second PCR, run for about 7 to 11 cycles, used a sample-barcoded 5' primer plus a J-beta primer mix. TCRdb re-analysed the 5' RACE reads in MiXCR, keeping a single row per CDR3 protein. The sample lists about 560,000 distinct CDR3 sequences; around 27% were seen once. This same sample was also taken into another study, of T cells of mothers and their children.

The sample was blood. The receptors were sampled from a boy aged 2 to 9 in good health.

In this sample, this clonotype turned up a few times. The CDR3, as DNA: TGTGCCAGCAGGGAGGGTAGCGGCCCGGGGGATACGCAGTATTTT. This translates into CASREGSGPGDTQYF. The rearrangement joins TRBV2 to TRBJ2-3, with a tentative D call TRBD2 (6 bases). Trimming left V 6 bases short and J 6 bases short, with 19 bases between. The CDR3 is made up of 15 amino acids. CDR1 is SNHLY and CDR2 is FYNNEI in the germline V gene. Full variable domain (rest looked up from reference TRBV2 and TRBJ2-3): EPEVTQTPSHQVTQMGQEVILRCVPISNHLYFYWYRQILGQKVEFLVSFYNNEISEKSEIFDDQFSVERPDGSNFTLKIRSTKLEDSAMYFCASREGSGPGDTQYFGPGTRLTVL.

This clonotype was found a few times. The chain is built from TRBV13 and TRBJ2-5; unclear D gene. In germline, CDR1 is PRHDT, CDR2 FYEKMQ (reference sequence). With 4 bases removed from V and 2 bases from J, the gap between germline ends came to 8 bases. The CDR3 loop spans 13 amino acids. The CDR3 bases are TGTGCCAGCAGCTCAGTCTTACAAGAGACCCAGTACTTC. This codes for CASSSVLQETQYF.

The V gene is TRBV7-6, the J gene TRBJ2-2; D is undetermined. Trimming cost V 2 bases and J 0 bases, with 7 bases left between them. Germline-derived CDR1 and CDR2 are SGHVS and FNYEAQ. The CDR3 sequence is 15 residues long. The CDR3 bases are TGTGCCAGCAGCTTAACCCGGGCGAACACCGGGGAGCTGTTTTTT. Amino acid sequence: CASSLTRANTGELFF.

The V and J genes are TRBV13 and TRBJ2-5; no clear D. Trimming took off 6 bases at V and 7 bases at J, with 15 bases between the two ends. Germline V gene lookup returns CDR1 PRHDT and CDR2 FYEKMQ (reference sequence). The CDR3 covers 13 residues. In DNA, the CDR3 is TGTGCCAGCAGAGGACCGGCAGAAGGGACCCAGTACTTC. Translation: CASRGPAEGTQYF.

In DNA, the CDR3 is TGTGCCAGCAGCTTAGGTGGCGAGGCCAGGTGGCTGTTTTTT. This sequence encodes CASSLGGEARWLFF. The chain links TRBV7-9 to TRBJ1-4, with no clear D. In germline, CDR1 is SEHNR, CDR2 FQNEAQ (reference sequence). The V and J ends lost 1 base and 14 bases respectively, with 17 bases between them. The CDR3 spans 14 residues.

This clonotype showed up just a few times. The genes are TRBV10-2 and TRBJ2-7; 7 bases are shared with TRBD1. Per the germline V gene, CDR1 is WSHSY and CDR2 is SAAADI. The length of the CDR3 is 14 residues. After removal of 6 bases from V and 3 bases from J, the junction contained 8 bases not matched to a gene. CDR3 bases: TGCGCCAGCAGGTCAAGGGGGCAATTCTACGAGCAGTACTTC. It encodes CASRSRGQFYEQYF.

This clonotype was seen a handful of times. V gene TRBV7-9 combines with J gene TRBJ2-5; 8 nucleotides line up with TRBD2. With 0 bases clipped from V and 2 bases from J, the junction kept 8 bases outside the gene matches. CDR1 is SEHNR, CDR2 FQNEAQ, per germline (reference sequence). This CDR3 comprises 17 residues. The CDR3 protein is CASSLARGSGAQETQYF. The CDR3 nucleotides are TGTGCCAGCAGCTTAGCGCGGGGTAGCGGGGCTCAAGAGACCCAGTACTTC. Based on the CDR3 plus reference TRBV7-9 and TRBJ2-5, the full variable domain is DTGVSQNPRHKITKRGQNVTFRCDPISEHNRLYWYRQTLGQGPEFLTYFQNEAQLEKSRLLSDRFSAERPKGSFSTLEIQRTEQGDSAMYLCASSLARGSGAQETQYFGPGTRLLVL.

The gene calls are TRBV9 and TRBJ2-5; D unresolved. Germline V gene lookup returns CDR1 SGDLS and CDR2 YYNGEE. The germline V and J ends were trimmed by 0 bases and 2 bases, with 14 bases remaining between them. This CDR3 region has 16 residues. CDR3 DNA: TGTGCCAGCAGCGTAGTCCGGCCTGGTGGTCAAGAGACCCAGTACTTC. It yields the protein CASSVVRPGGQETQYF.

The genes are TRBV6-1 and TRBJ2-5; 11 bases are a match to TRBD2. With V trimmed by 6 bases and J by 1 base, 7 bases remained unmatched. Germline CDR1 MNHNS, CDR2 SASEGT. There are 16 residues in the CDR3. CDR3 bases: TGTGCCAGCAGACCGGTGACTAGCGGGGTCCAAGAGACCCAGTACTTC. Translation gives CASRPVTSGVQETQYF.

The J gene is TRBJ2-1, the V gene TRBV7-8; 7 bases line up with TRBD2. Germline CDR1 is SGHVS and CDR2 is FQNEAQ. The V segment lost 1 base and the J segment 5 bases; nucleotides outside the gene matches: 8. The CDR3 totals 16 residues. The DNA of the CDR3 is TGTGCCAGCAGCTTAGTGCGGGGGAAACGCGACAATGAGCAGTTCTTC. It translates to CASSLVRGKRDNEQFF.

This chain joins TRBV4-1 and TRBJ2-1; D gene uncertain. Germline V gene sequence: CDR1 MGHRA, CDR2 YSYEKL. The CDR3 is made up of 15 amino acids. The V gene lost 1 base and the J gene lost 5 bases, with 12 bases spanning the gap. The CDR3 protein is CASSQAPLLDNEQFF. The CDR3 DNA sequence: TGCGCCAGCAGCCAAGCTCCTCTCCTTGACAATGAGCAGTTCTTC.

J is TRBJ2-4 and V is TRBV7-2, with D maybe TRBD1 (6 bases). V lost 3 bases and J lost 7, with 16 bases in between. The germline V gene encodes CDR1 SGHTA and CDR2 FQGNSA. This CDR3 is 15 amino acids long. The CDR3 is CASSFYKDSRNIQYF. The CDR3, as DNA: TGTGCCAGCAGCTTCTACAAGGACAGTAGGAACATTCAGTACTTC.

This clonotype has only a few counts. The genes are TRBV6-5 and TRBJ2-5; 7 nucleotides line up with TRBD1. The J call is in doubt because the DNA end fits TRBJ2-1 better. From germline, CDR1 is MNHEY and CDR2 SVGAGI. The CDR3 has 12 residues. CDR3 DNA sequence: TGTGCCAGCAGATCCGGGACAGCTATTCAGTTCTTC. Residues: CASRSGTAIQFF.

This clonotype has just a few counts. This chain uses TRBV10-3 with TRBJ1-5, with D possibly matching TRBD1 (5 bases). Germline V gives CDR1 ENHRY, CDR2 SYGVKD. The CDR3 extends over 15 amino acids. V was clipped by 0 bases and J by 9 bases, with 15 bases between them. CDR3 bases: TGTGCCATCAGTGAGTCGGGCCCCCTTGACAGGCCCCAGCATTTT. It yields the protein CAISESGPLDRPQHF.

This clonotype was observed a handful of times. The chain uses TRBV12-3 or TRBV12-4 and TRBJ2-1, with 13 bases that match TRBD2. Trimming removed 6 bases from V and 5 bases from J; junction bases left unmatched: 7. The CDR3 length is 16 residues. CDR3 residues: CASRPPGTSGDNEQFF. The CDR3 region has the DNA TGTGCCAGCAGGCCCCCGGGGACTAGCGGGGACAATGAGCAGTTCTTC.

V is TRBV20-1 and J is TRBJ1-5; unclear D gene. Trimming pared 4 bases from V and 15 bases from J, leaving 19 bases between. Germline V gives CDR1 DFQATT, CDR2 SNEGSKA (reference sequence). The CDR3 contains 12 residues. The CDR3: CSAMGLGGHPHF. The DNA of the CDR3 is TGCAGTGCTATGGGTCTCGGTGGGCACCCGCATTTT.

Only a few counts were recorded for this clonotype. The genes are TRBV12-3 or TRBV12-4 and TRBJ2-2, with D perhaps TRBD2 (6 bases). Trimming removed 3 bases at V and 4 bases at J, with 12 bases between. The CDR3 runs to 15 residues. In DNA form, the CDR3 reads TGTGCCAGCAGTTTCAACCGGGAGACCACCGGGGAGCTGTTTTTT. This codes for CASSFNRETTGELFF.

This clonotype came up once. CDR3 sequence reads: CASSHTGKSPYEQYF. In nucleotides, the CDR3 is TGTGCCAGCTCACACACAGGCAAGTCTCCCTACGAGCAGTACTTC. The chain uses TRBV18 and TRBJ2-7, with D perhaps TRBD1 (5 bases). Germline loops: CDR1 KGHSH, CDR2 LQKENI. This CDR3 region has 15 residues. Trimming cost V 4 bases and J 2 bases, with 15 bases left between them.

The sample holds a few counts of this clonotype. CDR3 nucleotides: TGTGCCAGCAGCTCGACCGGGACAGGGGTGAACATTCAGTACTTC. Its translation is CASSSTGTGVNIQYF. This sequence joins TRBV7-2 and TRBJ2-4; the match to TRBD1 covers 10 bases. In germline, CDR1 is SGHTA, CDR2 FQGNSA. CDR3 length: 15 residues. J lost 7 bases, V lost 4 bases, and 7 bases had no gene match.

In its sample, this clonotype was seen a few times. The chain recombines TRBV27 with TRBJ2-5; 8 bases align to TRBD1. The closer fit of TRBJ2-1 to the DNA end suggests the J call may be wrong. CDR1 is MNHEY and CDR2 is SMNVEV in the germline V gene (reference sequence). The CDR3 spans 14 residues. The CDR3 spells CASYSPGQDNEQFF. In DNA, the CDR3 is TGTGCCAGCTATTCACCGGGACAGGACAATGAGCAGTTCTTC.

This clonotype occurred a few times. The chain uses TRBV12-3 or TRBV12-4 and TRBJ2-7, with 7 bases fitting TRBD2. The junction had 14 bases not matched to a gene; V was cut back by 4 bases and J by 5 bases. The CDR3 is made up of 16 amino acids. The CDR3 DNA sequence: TGTGCCAGCAGTTCTACGCTAGCGGCCAGAACCCACGAGCAGTACTTC. As protein: CASSSTLAARTHEQYF.

The genes are TRBV9 and TRBJ2-6, with D uncertain. Trimming cost V 0 bases and J 2 bases, with 9 bases left between them. The CDR3 sequence is 16 residues long. Germline CDR1 SGDLS, CDR2 YYNGEE. This chain's CDR3 is CASSVDPWTGANVLTF. The CDR3 coding sequence is TGTGCCAGCAGCGTAGACCCGTGGACTGGGGCCAACGTCCTGACTTTC.

This clonotype turned up a few times. V and J are TRBV27 and TRBJ2-1; TRBD1 is a possible D gene (6 bases). The length of the CDR3 is 15 residues. The V gene lost 5 bases and the J gene lost 0 bases, with 11 bases spanning the gap. Germline assignment: CDR1 MNHEY and CDR2 SMNVEV (reference sequence). The DNA of the CDR3 is TGTGCCAGCAGTGTGACAGGAGGCTCCTACAATGAGCAGTTCTTC. It translates to CASSVTGGSYNEQFF.

The gene calls are TRBV28 and TRBJ2-7; 7 bases map to TRBD1. With V trimmed by 4 bases and J by 2 bases, 8 bases remained unmatched. From germline, CDR1 is MDHEN and CDR2 SYDVKM. This CDR3 contains 15 residues. CDR3 nucleotides: TGTGCCAGCAGTTCACAGGGGATCCGCCCCTACGAGCAGTACTTC. It specifies CASSSQGIRPYEQYF.

The chain uses TRBV7-9 and TRBJ2-5; tentative D call: TRBD1 (6 bases). Germline assignment: CDR1 SEHNR and CDR2 FQNEAQ (reference sequence). V was trimmed by 3 bases and J by 5 bases, leaving 13 bases between them. This CDR3 has 14 amino acids. The CDR3 reads CASSLRGHEETQYF. The CDR3 DNA follows: TGTGCCAGCAGCTTGAGGGGACATGAGGAGACCCAGTACTTC.

This chain links TRBV4-2 with TRBJ1-4; TRBD1 aligns across 7 bases. The V segment lost 1 base and the J segment 1 base; nucleotides outside the gene matches: 15. The CDR3 spans 20 residues. Germline V CDR1 and CDR2: LGHNA, YNFKEQ. The CDR3 spells CASSQVQGGRGPLTNEKLFF. The CDR3 DNA reads as TGTGCCAGCAGCCAAGTCCAAGGCGGGAGGGGGCCTTTAACTAATGAAAAACTGTTTTTT.

This clonotype showed up just once. The chain has TRBV12-3 or TRBV12-4 and TRBJ2-2; D gene ambiguous. This CDR3 comprises 12 residues. Trimming took off 7 bases at V and 4 bases at J, with 7 bases between the two ends. The CDR3 region is CASTLTTGELFF. CDR3 DNA: TGTGCCAGCACCTTGACCACCGGGGAGCTGTTTTTT.

This clonotype was observed a few times. The rearrangement links TRBV7-2 to TRBJ2-3; weak D call: TRBD2 (7 bases). Germline loops: CDR1 SGHTA, CDR2 FQGNSA. Between the trimmed V and J ends, which lost 2 bases and 4 bases, there was a span of 10 bases. The CDR3 is 14 amino acids. CDR3 amino acids: CASSLSGGADTQYF. The CDR3 DNA sequence: TGTGCCAGCAGCTTATCGGGGGGCGCAGATACGCAGTATTTT.